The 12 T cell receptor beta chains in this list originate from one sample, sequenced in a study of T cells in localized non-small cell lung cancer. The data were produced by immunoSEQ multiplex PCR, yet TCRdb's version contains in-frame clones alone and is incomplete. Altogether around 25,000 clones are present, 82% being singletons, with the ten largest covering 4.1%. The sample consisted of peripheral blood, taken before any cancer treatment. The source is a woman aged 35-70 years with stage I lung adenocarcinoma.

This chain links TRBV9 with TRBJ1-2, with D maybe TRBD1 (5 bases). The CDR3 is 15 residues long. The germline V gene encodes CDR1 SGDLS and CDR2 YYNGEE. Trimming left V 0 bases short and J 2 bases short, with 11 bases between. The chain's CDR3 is CASSVGSQGNYGYTF. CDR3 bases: TGTGCCAGCAGCGTAGGGTCCCAGGGCAACTATGGCTACACCTTC.

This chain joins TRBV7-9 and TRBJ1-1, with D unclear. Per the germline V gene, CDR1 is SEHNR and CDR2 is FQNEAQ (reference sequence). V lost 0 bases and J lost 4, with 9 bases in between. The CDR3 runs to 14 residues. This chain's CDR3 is CASSLAGSGTEAFF. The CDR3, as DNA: TGTGCCAGCAGCTTAGCAGGGTCCGGCACTGAAGCTTTCTTT.

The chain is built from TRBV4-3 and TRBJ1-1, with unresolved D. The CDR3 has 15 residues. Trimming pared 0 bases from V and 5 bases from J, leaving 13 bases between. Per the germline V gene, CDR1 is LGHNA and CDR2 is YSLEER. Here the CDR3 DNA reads TGCGCCAGCAGCCAAGACCCTGTACCGGGGACTGAAGCTTTCTTT. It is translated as CASSQDPVPGTEAFF.

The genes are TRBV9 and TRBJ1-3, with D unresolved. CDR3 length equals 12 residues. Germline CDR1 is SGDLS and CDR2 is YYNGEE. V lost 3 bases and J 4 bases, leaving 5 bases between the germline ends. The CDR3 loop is CASSAWGNTIYF. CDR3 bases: TGTGCCAGCAGCGCCTGGGGAAACACCATATATTTT. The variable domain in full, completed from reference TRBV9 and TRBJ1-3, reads DSGVTQTPKHLITATGQRVTLRCSPRSGDLSVYWYQQSLDQGLQFLIQYYNGEERAKGNILERFSAQQFPDLHSELNLSSLELGDSALYFCASSAWGNTIYFGEGSWLTVV.

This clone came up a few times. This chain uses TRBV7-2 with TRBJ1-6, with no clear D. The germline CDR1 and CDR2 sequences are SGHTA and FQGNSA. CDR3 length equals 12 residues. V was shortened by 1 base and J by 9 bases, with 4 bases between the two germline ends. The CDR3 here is CASSLDLSPLHF. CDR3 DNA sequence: TGTGCCAGCAGCTTAGACCTTTCACCCCTCCACTTT.

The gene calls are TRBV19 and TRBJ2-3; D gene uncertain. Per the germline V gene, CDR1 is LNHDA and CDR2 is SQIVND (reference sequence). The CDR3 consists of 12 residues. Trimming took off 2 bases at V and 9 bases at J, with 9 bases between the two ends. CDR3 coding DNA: TGTGCCAGTAGTATATTCTCAGGAACGCAGTATTTT. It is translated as CASSIFSGTQYF.

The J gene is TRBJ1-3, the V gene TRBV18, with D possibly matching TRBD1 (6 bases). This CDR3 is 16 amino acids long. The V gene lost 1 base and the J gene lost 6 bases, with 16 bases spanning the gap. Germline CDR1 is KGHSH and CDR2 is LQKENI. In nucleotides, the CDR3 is TGTGCCAGCTCACCACAATCAGGGGATATCTCAAACACCATATATTTT. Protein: CASSPQSGDISNTIYF.

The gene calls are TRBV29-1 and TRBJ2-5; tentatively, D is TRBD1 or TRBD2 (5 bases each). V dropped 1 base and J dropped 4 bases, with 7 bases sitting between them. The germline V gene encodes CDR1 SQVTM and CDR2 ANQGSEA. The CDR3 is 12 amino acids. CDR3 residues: CSVEGGTETQYF. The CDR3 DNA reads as TGCAGCGTTGAAGGAGGGACAGAGACCCAGTACTTC. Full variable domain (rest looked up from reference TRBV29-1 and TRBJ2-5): SAVISQKPSRDICQRGTSLTIQCQVDSQVTMMFWYRQQPGQSLTLIATANQGSEATYESGFVIDKFPISRPNLTFSTLTVSNMSPEDSSIYLCSVEGGTETQYFGPGTRLLVL.

DNA of the CDR3: TGCACCAGCTTTGGGACTAGCAATGAGCAGTTCTTC. Its translation: CTSFGTSNEQFF. The chain links TRBV1 to TRBJ2-1; the D segment call TRBD2 is taken from the table without a DNA check. TRBV1 is noted as a pseudogene. This CDR3 region has 12 residues.

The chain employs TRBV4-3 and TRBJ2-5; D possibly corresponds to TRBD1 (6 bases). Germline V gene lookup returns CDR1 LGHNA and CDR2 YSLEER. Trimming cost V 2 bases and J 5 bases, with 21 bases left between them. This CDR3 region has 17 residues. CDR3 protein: CASSQNGLQGFEETQYF. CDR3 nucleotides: TGCGCCAGCAGCCAAAACGGCCTTCAGGGGTTCGAGGAGACCCAGTACTTC.

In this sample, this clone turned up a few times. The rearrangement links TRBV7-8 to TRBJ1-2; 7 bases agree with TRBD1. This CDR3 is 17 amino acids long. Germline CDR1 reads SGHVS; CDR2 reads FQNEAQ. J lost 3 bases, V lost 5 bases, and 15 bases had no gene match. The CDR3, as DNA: TGTGCCAGCAGCCACAAGATCCCCGGACAGGTAGACTATGGCTACACCTTC. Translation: CASSHKIPGQVDYGYTF.

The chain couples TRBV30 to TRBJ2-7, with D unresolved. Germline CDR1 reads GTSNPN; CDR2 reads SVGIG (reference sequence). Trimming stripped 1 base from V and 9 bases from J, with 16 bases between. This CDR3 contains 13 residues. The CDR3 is CAWSGLAGKAQYF. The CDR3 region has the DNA TGTGCCTGGAGTGGGCTGGCTGGGAAGGCGCAGTACTTC.